A selection of T cell receptor beta chains follows, all from one sample in a study of T-cell reconstitution after alpha-beta-depleted transplantation in children. TCRdb called the PCR reads again in MiXCR, with one record for every CDR3 protein. The sample comprises 700,000 to 850,000 distinct CDR3 sequences, approximately 15% of which are singletons, and approximately 5% rests with the top ten. Sequencing was performed on PBMCs, mostly from graft donor cells, taken 360 days after TCRalphabeta/CD19-depleted stem cell transplant. Every receptor here comes from a male patient aged 10-17 years who had a stem cell transplant for acute lymphoblastic leukemia, so the T cells may come from the graft donor. Both conserved end residues are part of each CDR3. The D gene is left open where the match is weak. Some rows have no size entry. The others give once, few or many, or a class for an expanded clone.

TRBV18,.,.,TRBJ2-3,TGTGCCAGCTCACCACCGGCAGGGTCGAGCACAGATACGCAGTATTTT,CASSPPAGSSTDTQYF
TRBV15,TRBD1,few,TRBJ2-3,TGTGCCACCAGCAGGGGACAGGGTAGCACAGATACGCAGTATTTT,CATSRGQGSTDTQYF
TRBV12-3/TRBV12-4,TRBD2,.,TRBJ2-1,TGTGCCAGCAGTTTATATAGCGGGAGGGCCGATGAGCAGTTCTTC,CASSLYSGRADEQFF
TRBV4-1,.,.,TRBJ2-7,TGCGCCAGCAGCCAAGGAGGCCTCCCCCTGGGGAGTCCCTACGAGCAGTACTTC,CASSQGGLPLGSPYEQYF
TRBV5-1,TRBD1,few,TRBJ1-4,TGCGCCAGCAGCTTGCCCCAGGGGGCCGGTGAAAAACTGTTTTTT,CASSLPQGAGEKLFF
TRBV25-1,.,many,TRBJ2-1,TGTGCCAGCAGTGAATGGGGGGCCTACAATGAGCAGTTCTTC,CASSEWGAYNEQFF
TRBV27,.,.,TRBJ2-7,TGTGCCAGCAGTTCCTCCGGGGTAACCTACGAGCAGTACTTC,CASSSSGVTYEQYF
TRBV12-3/TRBV12-4,.,few,TRBJ1-2,TGTGCCAGCAGTCCAGGAGGGCCTAATGGCTACACCTTC,CASSPGGPNGYTF
TRBV12-3/TRBV12-4,TRBD1,many,TRBJ1-1,TGTGCCAGCAGTTTCGGACAGGGTGGGACTGAAGCTTTCTTT,CASSFGQGGTEAFF
TRBV5-1,.,few,TRBJ2-3,TGCGCCAGCAGCGCAGACGGGACTAGCACAGATACGCAGTATTTT,CASSADGTSTDTQYF
TRBV7-6,.,.,TRBJ2-1,TGTGCCAGCAGCTTAGCCCACAGCTCCTACAATGAGCAGTTCTTC,CASSLAHSSYNEQFF
TRBV29-1,TRBD2,.,TRBJ2-7,TGCAGCGTTGTCAGTTTAGCGGGGATGCCCGACGAGCAGTACTTC,CSVVSLAGMPDEQYF
TRBV6-5,.,.,TRBJ2-3,TGTGCCAGCAGTTACGGGCCAGGAGTGGTGAATACGCAGTATTTT,CASSYGPGVVNTQYF
TRBV12-3/TRBV12-4,TRBD2,.,TRBJ2-1,TGTGCCAGCAGTCCCCGGCGCGGGAGGGCCTATGAGCAGTTCTTC,CASSPRRGRAYEQFF
TRBV5-1,.,.,TRBJ2-1,TGCGCCAGCAGCTTAGTGGGACCTCCTTTGAATGAGCAGTTCTTC,CASSLVGPPLNEQFF
TRBV29-1,.,.,TRBJ2-2,TGCAGCGTTCGACAGACGAACACCGGGGAGCTGTTTTTT,CSVRQTNTGELFF
TRBV30,.,.,TRBJ2-5,TGTGCCTGGAGTGTACAAAGGACAGCGCAAGAGACCCAGTACTTC,CAWSVQRTAQETQYF
TRBV29-1,TRBD2,.,TRBJ2-7,TGCAGCGTTGGAAAGGCTAGCGGGAGGGTAAAGCAGTACTTC,CSVGKASGRVKQYF
TRBV27,.,few,TRBJ2-7,TGTGCCAGCAGTTTATTTTCTAGTCGGGCCTACGAGCAGTACTTC,CASSLFSSRAYEQYF
TRBV20-1,TRBD1,.,TRBJ2-5,TGCAGTGCTCCCGGGACAGGGGGAGATTGGGAGACCCAGTACTTC,CSAPGTGGDWETQYF
TRBV20-1,TRBD1,few,TRBJ1-1,TGCAGTGCTAGTAGGCCAGGGGGAGGAACTGAAGCTTTCTTT,CSASRPGGGTEAFF
TRBV3-1,.,few,TRBJ2-2,TGTGCCAGCAGCTCCTCCGCGGACGGGGAGCTGTTTTTT,CASSSSADGELFF
TRBV11-2,TRBD2,.,TRBJ2-5,TGTGCCAGCAAAAAGCCCGCAGGGGCCCGACTAGCGGGAGTCCACCAAGAGACCCAGTACTTC,CASKKPAGARLAGVHQETQYF
TRBV7-2,TRBD1,few,TRBJ1-2,TGTGCCAGCAGCACTTACATCCCGGACAGGGATCGCGGCTACACCTTC,CASSTYIPDRDRGYTF
TRBV20-1,.,few,TRBJ2-3,TGCAGTGCCCCCCACTCAGATACGCAGTATTTT,CSAPHSDTQYF
TRBV11-2,.,many,TRBJ2-5,TGTGCCAGCAGTTGGCTAAAAGAGACCCAGTACTTC,CASSWLKETQYF
TRBV28,TRBD2,few,TRBJ2-1,TGTGCCAGCAGTCCCGAGTTAGCGGGATATTACAATGAGCAGTTCTTC,CASSPELAGYYNEQFF
TRBV27,.,.,TRBJ2-1,TGTGCCAGCAGTTACGTACAGGGATCCTACAATGAGCAGTTCTTC,CASSYVQGSYNEQFF
TRBV18,.,.,TRBJ2-1,TGTGCCAGCTCAGCCGTGGGGATTACTAGCAATGAGCAGTTCTTC,CASSAVGITSNEQFF
TRBV5-1,TRBD1,few,TRBJ2-7,TGCGCCAGCAGCCTGGATTGGACAGGGCTATACGAGCAGTACTTC,CASSLDWTGLYEQYF
TRBV21-1,.,.,TRBJ1-5,TGTGCCAGCAGCAAATGGAAGGGCCCTAATCAGCCCCAGCATTTT,CASSKWKGPNQPQHF